This TCR beta chain was observed in a study of patients and donors after allogeneic stem cell transplantation. TCRdb fed the RT-PCR reads into MiXCR, producing one record per CDR3 protein. The data contain about 200,000 distinct CDR3 sequences, 41% of them singletons. Germline-derived CDR1 and CDR2 are SNHLY and FYNNEI. V gave up 7 bases and J gave up 0 bases; unmatched junction bases: 10. CDR3 length: 16 amino acids. The rearrangement links TRBV2 to TRBJ2-7; 9 bases agree with TRBD1. The sequenced sample consisted of blood, either unsorted or a sorted T cell fraction (not recorded which). This clonotype was obtained from a human donor who was either an allogeneic HSCT recipient or a stem cell or donor lymphocyte infusion donor (not recorded which). It is not recorded whose cells these are; they may come from a transplant donor. The CDR3 reads CASNQGQGPASYEQYF. In DNA, the CDR3 is TGTGCCAGCAACCAGGGACAGGGTCCGGCCTCCTACGAGCAGTACTTC. The variable domain in full, completed from reference TRBV2 and TRBJ2-7, reads EPEVTQTPSHQVTQMGQEVILRCVPISNHLYFYWYRQILGQKVEFLVSFYNNEISEKSEIFDDQFSVERPDGSNFTLKIRSTKLEDSAMYFCASNQGQGPASYEQYFGPGTRLTVT.